Listed below are T cell receptor beta chains from one sample, sequenced in a study of CD4+ T cells in melanoma. TCRdb's table, derived via immunoSEQ multiplex PCR, lists solely in-frame clones and lacks some. The sample contains roughly 12,000 clones, less than 75% of which appear only once. Input material: cells from a culture (not recorded whether cultured in vitro). The receptor set was obtained from a human donor with melanoma. Each CDR3 is given with its conserved first and last residue. Each record gives: J gene, V gene, CDR3 protein.

>TRBJ2-7|TRBV6-5
CASSTRVGVTYEQYF
>TRBJ2-5|TRBV2
CASSASHTQETQYF
>TRBJ2-1|TRBV5-1
CASSTAPGLAADEQFF
>TRBJ1-5|TRBV6-5
CASRGQGSQPQHF
>TRBJ1-6|TRBV30
CAWRVTGSGSPLHF
>TRBJ1-1|TRBV30
CAWSGDRLSAFF
>TRBJ1-1|TRBV9
CASSVAGRMNTEAFF
>TRBJ2-7|TRBV6-1
CASSQRDLREQYF
>TRBJ2-2|TRBV7-6
CASSWELSSGELFF
>TRBJ2-5|TRBV29-1
CSVVSGGGETQYF
>TRBJ2-1|TRBV11-3
CASSFTGGGEQFF
>TRBJ2-1|TRBV15
CATRPLNLPGQGGNEQFF
>TRBJ1-2|TRBV14
CASSPTAGVYGYTF
>TRBJ2-1|TRBV9
CASSQRAASDEQFF
>TRBJ1-2|TRBV5-5
CASSLNRRYYGYTF
>TRBJ1-5|TRBV19
CASSLTWMQPQHF
>TRBJ1-3|TRBV2
CASRRDRGNSGNTIYF
>TRBJ1-1|TRBV11-2
CASSLPRTETEAFF
>TRBJ1-1|TRBV19
CASSPSGGRGEAFF
>TRBJ1-5|TRBV18
CASSQTGGGQPQHF
>TRBJ1-1|TRBV6-6
CASRPQSVWVNTEAFF
>TRBJ1-1|TRBV2
CASRFEAFGNTEAFF
>TRBJ2-5|TRBV5-1
CASNLEPNRRETQYF
>TRBJ1-6|TRBV4-1
CASRPDRARDNSPLHF
>TRBJ2-3|TRBV10-2
CASSESVATDTQYF
>TRBJ1-4|TRBV19
CASKDRTGRGRTNEKLFF
>TRBJ2-2|TRBV5-8
CASSLATTSGGRNTGELFF
>-|TRBV30
CAWSGQGARYEQYF
>TRBJ2-6|TRBV19
CASNRRPGTGANVLTF
>TRBJ2-1|TRBV5-1
CASSPYIDRGGDEQFF
>TRBJ1-2|TRBV7-2
CASSSFLGYTF
>TRBJ2-2|TRBV9
CASRKTDYTGELFF
>TRBJ2-7|TRBV11-2
CASSLYWEPREQYF
>TRBJ1-1|TRBV2
CASEGTANTEAFF
>TRBJ1-2|TRBV27
CASSRSGGLNYGYTF
>TRBJ1-2|TRBV5-5
CASSFALLGYTF
>TRBJ2-3|TRBV7-9
CASSTYSGGNRRVTQYF
>TRBJ1-5|TRBV19
CASSIIGGLSQHF
>TRBJ2-5|TRBV2
CASRTLDGDQETQYF
>TRBJ2-5|TRBV4-1
CASSQDRTSGDQAAQYF
>TRBJ2-7|TRBV5-1
CASSPRGASGPYEQYF
>TRBJ1-1|TRBV2
CASRKVRPPEAFF
>TRBJ1-1|TRBV7-3
CASRQNSARNTEAFF
>TRBJ1-2|TRBV5-4
CASSQTGKRDYTF
>TRBJ1-6|TRBV6-5
CASNRDRDSPLHF